This T cell receptor beta chain was recorded in a study of T cells in tumors after PD-1 blockade. Across the whole study: Patients had no prior checkpoint blockade, systemic immunosuppressants, or anti-cancer therapy within 4 weeks.

The ends lost 4 bases at V and 3 bases at J; junction bases unmatched: 2. This CDR3 is built from 15 residues. Germline-derived CDR1 and CDR2 are KGHSH and LQKENI. Clones were read by immunoSEQ multiplex PCR, and TCRdb kept only the in-frame ones, dropping some. The data show tens of thousands of clones, with 81% seen just once and about 4% held by the top ten. The V gene is TRBV18, the J gene TRBJ2-1; 11 bases align to TRBD2. The origin of this receptor is a human donor with basal cell carcinoma. The sample consisted of PBMCs, taken before anti-PD-1 treatment. In DNA, the CDR3 is TGTGCCAGCTCACTGGGACTAGCGGACTACAATGAGCAGTTCTTC. Encoded protein: CASSLGLADYNEQFF.